This TCR beta chain is from a study of T cell responses to AZD1222 COVID-19 vaccine (dated by TCRdb to about 2021). Context from the whole study: AZD1222 recipients with second doses at about 4 weeks or about 12 weeks were pooled, because spike-specific TCR depth and breadth did not differ between schedules. TCR sequencing covered roughly 230 trial participants: 200 to 220 given two doses of AZD1222 and 26 given two doses of MenACWY control vaccine. Trial participants were enrolled by age into 18-55, 56-69 and 70-plus year subgroups, with roughly 160, 29 and 62 TCR-sequenced participants respectively.

The time point label, as the study defines it: baseline before first vaccination. The vaccinee samples were drawn from two UK trials, COV001 and COV002, one of which was a single-blind randomized controlled phase 2/3 trial testing AZD1222 (ChAdOx1 nCoV-19) in healthy adults. Trial participant PBMC samples were collected at day 0 and day 28 after the second dose for TCRbeta chain sequencing. The CDR3 spans 15 residues, from the cysteine through the phenylalanine. The DNA shown is the 45-base CDR3, in frame from base 1. The trim is 6 bases for V and 6 bases for J, with a gap of 21 bases between the germline ends. The germline V gene (reference sequence) provides CDR1 LNHDA and CDR2 SQIVND. The paper as a whole reports these results and caveats: Nearly half of unique spike-specific TCRs reportedly recognized epitopes outside regions mutated in the B.1.351 and B.1.1.7 variants. Because no samples from the day 14 peak response were available, repertoires could be characterized only after the peak T cell response. The vaccine-associated CD4 TCRs covered the entire spike protein, and the dominant responses fell in regions 160-218 and 743-854. The 56-69-year group was small, and its depth increase did not reach significance, likely because of low power. After two AZD1222 doses, both the breadth and the depth of spike-specific TCRs were significantly higher than at day 0 and than in MenACWY recipients. Only five or six AZD1222 recipients were SARS-CoV-2 seropositive at baseline, limiting conclusions about previously exposed vaccinees. Participants were mostly white British, with more females than males. The authors suggested clonal diversity may have been underestimated.

This clone occurred a few times. Its cognate antigen has yet to be identified. No much larger clone exists at a distance of one base, and base qualities are not known. The CDR3 regions of human TCRbeta chains were analyzed by immunosequencing. The original methods were these. Repertoire TCRs were matched against a reference library of SARS-CoV-2-specific TCRs generated with the MIRA antigen-specificity platform. Breadth was defined as the fraction of unique TCRs that were SARS-CoV-2-associated, and depth was defined as the fraction of total T cells that were SARS-CoV-2-associated. Each spike-specific TCR was assigned to its reactive spike region and to a CD4 or CD8 class using the MIRA data. Log10-transformed breadth and depth values were compared by one-way ANOVA with Sidak's multiple comparisons tests. The clones in this table, taken by TCRdb from immuneACCESS, are in-frame only. Not every clone is retained; where verified, under half of the shortfall comes from an unresolved V gene, and the cause of the rest is unknown. From that table come the V and J calls and clone size; the DNA was used to work out D and trimming. Within this sample are approximately 100,000 clones, with roughly 90% of them counted one time only. The ten largest clones capture around 5.1% of the sample.

The origin of this receptor is an adult in good health. The source material was peripheral blood, sampled on day 0 of AZD1222 vaccination. The chain uses TRBV19 and TRBJ2-7; the D region possibly corresponds to TRBD2 (6 bases align). The CDR3 protein is CASSVPATSSSEQYF. The nucleotides are TGTGCCAGTAGCGTTCCGGCGACTAGTTCTAGCGAGCAGTACTTC.